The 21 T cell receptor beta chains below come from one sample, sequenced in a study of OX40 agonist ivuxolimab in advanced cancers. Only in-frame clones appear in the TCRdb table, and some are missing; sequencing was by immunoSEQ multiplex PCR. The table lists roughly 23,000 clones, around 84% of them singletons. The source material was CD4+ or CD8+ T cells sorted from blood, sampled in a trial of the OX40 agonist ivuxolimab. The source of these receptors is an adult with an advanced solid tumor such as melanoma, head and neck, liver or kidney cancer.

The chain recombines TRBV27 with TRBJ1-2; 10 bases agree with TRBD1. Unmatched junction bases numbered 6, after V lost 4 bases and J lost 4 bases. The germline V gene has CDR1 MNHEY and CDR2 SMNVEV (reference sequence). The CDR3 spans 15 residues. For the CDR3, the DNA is TGTGCCAGCAGTTGGGACAGGGGCAACACCTATGGCTACACCTTC. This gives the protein CASSWDRGNTYGYTF.

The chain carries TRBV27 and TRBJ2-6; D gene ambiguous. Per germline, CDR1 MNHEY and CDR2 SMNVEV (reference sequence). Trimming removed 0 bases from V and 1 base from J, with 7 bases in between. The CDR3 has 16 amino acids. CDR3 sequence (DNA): TGTGCCAGCAGTTTATCGGGGTCTTCTGGGGCCAACGTCCTGACTTTC. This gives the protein CASSLSGSSGANVLTF.

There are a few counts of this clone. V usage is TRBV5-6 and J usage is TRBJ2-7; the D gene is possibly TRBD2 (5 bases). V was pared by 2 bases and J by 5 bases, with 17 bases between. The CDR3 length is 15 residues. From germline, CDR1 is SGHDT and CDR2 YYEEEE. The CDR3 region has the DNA TGTGCCAGCAGCTTCGGGATTGGGAATGGCGACGAGCAGTACTTC. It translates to CASSFGIGNGDEQYF.

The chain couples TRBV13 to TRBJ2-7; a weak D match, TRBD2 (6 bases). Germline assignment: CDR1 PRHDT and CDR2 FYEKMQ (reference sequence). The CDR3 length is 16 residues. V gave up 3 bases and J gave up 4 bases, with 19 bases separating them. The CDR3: CASSLPVTDGGYEQYF. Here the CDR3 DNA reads TGTGCCAGCAGCTTGCCGGTGACCGATGGAGGGTACGAGCAGTACTTC.

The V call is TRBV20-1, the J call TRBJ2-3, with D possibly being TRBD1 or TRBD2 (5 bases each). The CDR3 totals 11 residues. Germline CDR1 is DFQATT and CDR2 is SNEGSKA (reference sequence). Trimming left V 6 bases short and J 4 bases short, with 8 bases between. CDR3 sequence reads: CSAGASDTQYF. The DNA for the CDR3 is TGCAGTGCCGGGGCTTCAGATACGCAGTATTTT.

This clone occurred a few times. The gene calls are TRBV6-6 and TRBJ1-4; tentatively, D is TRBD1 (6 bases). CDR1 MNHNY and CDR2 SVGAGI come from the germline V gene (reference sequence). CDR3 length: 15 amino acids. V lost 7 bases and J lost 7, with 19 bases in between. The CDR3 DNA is TGTGCCAGCACCTTACTAGGGGGTTCGGGTGAAAAACTGTTTTTT. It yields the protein CASTLLGGSGEKLFF.

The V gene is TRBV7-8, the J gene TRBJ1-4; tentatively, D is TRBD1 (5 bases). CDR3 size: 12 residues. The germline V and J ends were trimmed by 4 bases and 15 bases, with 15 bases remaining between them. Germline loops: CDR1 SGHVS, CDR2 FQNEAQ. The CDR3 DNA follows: TGTGCCAGCAGCTCCGACGGCGCGGGGGTGTTTTTT. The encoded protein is CASSSDGAGVFF.

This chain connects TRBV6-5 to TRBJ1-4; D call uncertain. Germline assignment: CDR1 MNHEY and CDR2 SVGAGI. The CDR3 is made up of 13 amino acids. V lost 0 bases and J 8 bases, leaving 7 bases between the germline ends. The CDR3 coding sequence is TGTGCCAGCAGTTACTCCTCACAAGAAAAACTGTTTTTT. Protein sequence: CASSYSSQEKLFF.

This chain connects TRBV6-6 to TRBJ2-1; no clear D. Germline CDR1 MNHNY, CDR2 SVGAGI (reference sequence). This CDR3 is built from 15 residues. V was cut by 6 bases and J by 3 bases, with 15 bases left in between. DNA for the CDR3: TGTGCCAGCAGAGCCAGGACGGCCCACTACAATGAGCAGTTCTTC. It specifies CASRARTAHYNEQFF.

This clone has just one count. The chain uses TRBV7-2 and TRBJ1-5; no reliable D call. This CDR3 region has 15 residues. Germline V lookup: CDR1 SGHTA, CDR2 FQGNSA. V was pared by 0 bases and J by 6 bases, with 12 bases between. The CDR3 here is CASSLARSVSQPQHF. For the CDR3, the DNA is TGTGCCAGCAGCTTAGCGAGGTCAGTTAGTCAGCCCCAGCATTTT.

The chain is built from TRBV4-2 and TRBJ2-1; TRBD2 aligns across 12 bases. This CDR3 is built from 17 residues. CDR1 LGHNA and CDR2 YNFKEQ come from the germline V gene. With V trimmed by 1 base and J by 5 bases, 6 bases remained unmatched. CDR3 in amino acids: CASSQVTWTSGDNEQFF. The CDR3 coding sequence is TGTGCCAGCAGCCAAGTAACCTGGACTAGCGGGGACAATGAGCAGTTCTTC.

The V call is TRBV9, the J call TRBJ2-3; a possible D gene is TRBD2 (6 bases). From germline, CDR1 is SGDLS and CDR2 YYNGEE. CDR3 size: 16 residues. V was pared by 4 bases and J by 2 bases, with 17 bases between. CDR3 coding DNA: TGTGCCAGCAGCCTCTCGGAGGGGTCATACACAGATACGCAGTATTTT. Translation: CASSLSEGSYTDTQYF.

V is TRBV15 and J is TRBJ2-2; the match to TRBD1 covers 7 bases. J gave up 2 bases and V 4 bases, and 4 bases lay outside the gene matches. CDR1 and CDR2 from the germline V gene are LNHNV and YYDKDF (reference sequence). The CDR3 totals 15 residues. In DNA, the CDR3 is TGTGCCACCAGCATGACAGGGTTAAACACCGGGGAGCTGTTTTTT. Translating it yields CATSMTGLNTGELFF. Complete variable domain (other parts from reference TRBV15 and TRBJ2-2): DAMVIQNPRYQVTQFGKPVTLSCSQTLNHNVMYWYQQKSSQAPKLLFHYYDKDFNNEADTPDNFQSRRPNTSFCFLDIRSPGLGDTAMYLCATSMTGLNTGELFFGEGSRLTVL.

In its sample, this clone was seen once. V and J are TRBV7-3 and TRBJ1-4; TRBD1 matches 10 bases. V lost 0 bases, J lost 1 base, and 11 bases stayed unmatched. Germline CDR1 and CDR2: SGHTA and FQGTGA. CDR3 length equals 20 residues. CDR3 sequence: CASSLTILTGGRGTNEKLFF. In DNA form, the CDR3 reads TGTGCCAGCAGCTTAACGATACTGACAGGGGGCAGGGGAACTAATGAAAAACTGTTTTTT.

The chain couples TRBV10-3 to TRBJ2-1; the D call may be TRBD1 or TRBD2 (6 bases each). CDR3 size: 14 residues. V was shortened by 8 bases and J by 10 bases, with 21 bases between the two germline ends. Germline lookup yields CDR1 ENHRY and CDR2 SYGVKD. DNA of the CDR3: TGTGCCATCGGGACCGGACAGAGGGGGGTCGAGCAGTTCTTC. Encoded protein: CAIGTGQRGVEQFF.

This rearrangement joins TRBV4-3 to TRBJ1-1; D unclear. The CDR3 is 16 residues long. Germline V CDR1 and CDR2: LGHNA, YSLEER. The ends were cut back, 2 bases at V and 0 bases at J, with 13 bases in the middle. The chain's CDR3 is CASSQTVAPMNTEAFF. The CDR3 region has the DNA TGCGCCAGCAGCCAAACCGTCGCACCGATGAACACTGAAGCTTTCTTT.

CDR3 in DNA: TGTGCCAGCAGCTTAGCTCCTAGCGGGGGTGCAGATACGCAGTATTTT. This gives the protein CASSLAPSGGADTQYF. The gene calls are TRBV7-8 and TRBJ2-3, with 10 bases matching TRBD2. CDR1 is SGHVS, CDR2 FQNEAQ, per germline. The CDR3 loop spans 16 amino acids. Unmatched junction bases numbered 4, after V lost 0 bases and J lost 4 bases.

CDR3 loop: CASQPLDRGLGPLKLFF. CDR3 coding DNA: TGTGCCAGTCAACCGTTGGACAGGGGGCTTGGCCCCCTAAAACTGTTTTTT. The rearrangement links TRBV19 to TRBJ1-4; TRBD1 matches 11 bases. The CDR3 runs 17 residues. Germline V gene sequence: CDR1 LNHDA, CDR2 SQIVND (reference sequence). The J segment lost 10 bases and the V segment lost 8 bases, leaving 18 bases of the junction unmatched. The complete variable domain, with remaining parts taken from reference TRBV19 and TRBJ1-4, reads DGGITQSPKYLFRKEGQNVTLSCEQNLNHDAMYWYRQDPGQGLRLIYYSQIVNDFQKGDIAEGYSVSREKKESFPLTVTSAQKNPTAFYLCASQPLDRGLGPLKLFFGSGTQLSVL.

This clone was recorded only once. CDR3 in DNA: TGTGCCAGCAGTTTCATCTACAATGAGCAGTTCTTC. This gives the protein CASSFIYNEQFF. J is TRBJ2-1 and V is TRBV2, with D unresolved. Per the germline V gene, CDR1 is SNHLY and CDR2 is FYNNEI. V lost 5 bases to trimming and J lost 3 bases, with 5 bases between them. This CDR3 comprises 12 residues.

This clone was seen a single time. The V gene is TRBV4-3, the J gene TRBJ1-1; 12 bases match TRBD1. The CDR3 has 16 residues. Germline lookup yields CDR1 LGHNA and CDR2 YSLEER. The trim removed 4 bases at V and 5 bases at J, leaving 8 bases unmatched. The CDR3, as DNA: TGCGCCAGCAGCCTGGGGACAGGGGGCGCGTGGACTGAAGCTTTCTTT. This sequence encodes CASSLGTGGAWTEAFF.

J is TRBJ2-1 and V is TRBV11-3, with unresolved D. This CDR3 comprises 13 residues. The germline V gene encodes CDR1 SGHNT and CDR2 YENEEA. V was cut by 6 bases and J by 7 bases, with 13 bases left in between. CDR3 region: CASSSRTENEQFF. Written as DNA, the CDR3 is TGTGCCAGCAGTTCCCGGACCGAGAATGAGCAGTTCTTC. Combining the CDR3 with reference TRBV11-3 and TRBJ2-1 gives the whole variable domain EAGVVQSPRYKIIEKKQPVAFWCNPISGHNTLYWYLQNLGQGPELLIRYENEEAVDDSQLPKDRFSAERLKGVDSTLKIQPAELGDSAVYLCASSSRTENEQFFGPGTRLTVL.